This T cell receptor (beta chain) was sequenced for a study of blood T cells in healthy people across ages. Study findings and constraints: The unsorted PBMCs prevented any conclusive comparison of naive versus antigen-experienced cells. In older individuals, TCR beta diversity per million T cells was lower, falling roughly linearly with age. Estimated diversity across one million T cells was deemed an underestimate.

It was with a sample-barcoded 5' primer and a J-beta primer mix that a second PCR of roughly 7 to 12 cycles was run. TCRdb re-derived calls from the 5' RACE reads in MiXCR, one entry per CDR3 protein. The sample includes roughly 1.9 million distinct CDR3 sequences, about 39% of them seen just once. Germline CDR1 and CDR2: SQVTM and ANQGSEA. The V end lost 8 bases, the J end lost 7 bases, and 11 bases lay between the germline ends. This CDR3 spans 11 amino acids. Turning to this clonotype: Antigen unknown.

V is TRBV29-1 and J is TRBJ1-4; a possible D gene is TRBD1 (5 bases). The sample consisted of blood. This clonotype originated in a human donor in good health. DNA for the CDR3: TGCAGCTTCAGGGATGGTGAAAAACTGTTTTTT. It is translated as CSFRDGEKLFF.